This entry concerns a single T cell receptor beta chain. What it binds is unknown. This table comes from immunoSEQ multiplex PCR, and its TCRdb copy is limited to in-frame clones, with some not included. The sample holds some 50,000 clones, over 75% seen once. The timepoints at which blood was sampled were baseline, cycle 4 day 1, and cycle 7 day 1. This entry is derived from a study of OX40 agonist ivuxolimab in advanced cancers. Study-level background: Ivuxolimab, an antibody acting as an agonist of OX40 (CD134), was used to treat patients. Hepatocellular carcinoma, melanoma, renal cell or head and neck cancer was diagnosed in the dose-escalation patients. Findings and caveats of the study: Mean expanded clone counts were higher in CD8+ than CD4+ T cells.

Germline V CDR1 and CDR2: KGHSH, LQKENI. The CDR3 is 14 amino acids. V shed 4 bases, J shed 2 bases, and the junction held 2 bases outside the gene matches. The chain links TRBV18 to TRBJ2-1; 7 positions match TRBD1. The origin of this receptor is an adult with an advanced solid tumor such as melanoma, head and neck, liver or kidney cancer. This specimen was CD4+ or CD8+ T cells sorted from blood, taken in a trial of the OX40 agonist ivuxolimab. The CDR3 region has the DNA TGTGCCAGCTCACAAGGGGGCACCTACAATGAGCAGTTCTTC. This encodes CASSQGGTYNEQFF. The full variable domain, its missing parts supplied by reference TRBV18 and TRBJ2-1, is NAGVMQNPRHLVRRRGQEARLRCSPMKGHSHVYWYRQLPEEGLKFMVYLQKENIIDESGMPKERFSAEFPKEGPSILRIQQVVRGDSAAYFCASSQGGTYNEQFFGPGTRLTVL.